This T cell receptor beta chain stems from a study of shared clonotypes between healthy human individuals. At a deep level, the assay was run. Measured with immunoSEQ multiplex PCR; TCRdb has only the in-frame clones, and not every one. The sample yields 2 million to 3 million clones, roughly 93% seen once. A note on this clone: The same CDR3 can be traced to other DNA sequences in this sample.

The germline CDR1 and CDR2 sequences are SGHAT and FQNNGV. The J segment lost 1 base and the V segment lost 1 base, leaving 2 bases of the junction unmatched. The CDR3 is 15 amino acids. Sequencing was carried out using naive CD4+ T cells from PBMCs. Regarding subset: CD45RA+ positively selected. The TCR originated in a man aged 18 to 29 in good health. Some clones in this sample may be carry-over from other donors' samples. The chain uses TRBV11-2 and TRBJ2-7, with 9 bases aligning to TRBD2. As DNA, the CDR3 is TGTGCCAGCAGCTTAGGTCTAGCGGGGTCCTACGAGCAGTACTTC. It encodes CASSLGLAGSYEQYF.